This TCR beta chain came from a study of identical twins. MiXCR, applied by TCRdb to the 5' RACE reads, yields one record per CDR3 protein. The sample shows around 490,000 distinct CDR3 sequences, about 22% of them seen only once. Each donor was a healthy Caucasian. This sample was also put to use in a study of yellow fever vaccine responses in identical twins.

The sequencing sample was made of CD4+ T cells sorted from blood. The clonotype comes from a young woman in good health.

The CDR3 DNA sequence: TGTGCCACCAGCAGGGGAAAAGACAGCTCTGGAAACACCATATATTTT. It codes for CATSRGKDSSGNTIYF. The chain carries TRBV15 and TRBJ1-3; possible D gene TRBD1, 5 bases. The CDR3 is made up of 16 amino acids. Trimming removed 3 bases from V and 0 bases from J, with 12 bases in between. Germline CDR1 LNHNV, CDR2 YYDKDF (reference sequence).